This TCR beta chain was recovered during a study of T cells after posttransplantation cyclophosphamide (dated by TCRdb to between 2015 and 2016). In terms of the full investigation: Using TRB sequencing, the study followed how the T cell repertoire rebuilt after myeloablative bone marrow transplantation with posttransplantation cyclophosphamide given as GVHD prophylaxis. In 3 patients, TRB sequencing was also performed on up to about 3 more blood samples taken 2 to 5.2 years after transplant, and in 4 patients, pretransplant blood was also TRB-sequenced. Public TRB sequences were queried against a database of over 3,500 sequences associated with responses to pathogens, tumor antigens, self-antigens and alloantigens. Blood from every one of the 30 to 40 PTCy patients who had 1-year posttransplant specimens underwent TRB sequencing. Antigen receptor sequencing covered samples from a few dozen PTCy-treated patients and about 17 of their related bone marrow donors. Because TRA and TRB clonality correlated tightly in 10 or so samples, later TCR analyses were limited to TRB.

TRB sequencing was run on genomic DNA with either the immunoSEQ assay at survey resolution or the hsTCRB kit. From the authors' description of their analysis: The immunoSEQ software was used for initial read processing, and the LymphoSeq R package was used for repertoire analyses. Clonality was calculated as 1 minus normalized Shannon entropy, and the Gini coefficient was also calculated for each TRB dataset. Phenotypes of unsorted samples were inferred by mapping TRB sequences from sorted subsets of the recipient or donor onto the same recipient's unsorted samples. This is the immuneACCESS table as TCRdb keeps it, with only in-frame sequences that have V and J called. A part of the clones is gone; compared with another copy, unresolved V genes explain less than half, and the rest is unexplained. V and J calls and clone size are as listed in that table; D and trimming were resolved from the DNA. The table gives about 6,700 clones for this sample, with none occurring only once. The ten largest clones represent 5.2% of the sample.

What the research found in general, with its limitations: Across approximately 41 patients, TRB clonality was highly associated with recipient CMV seropositivity and CMV reactivation, and PTCy diversity was similar to diversity in CNI/methotrexate controls. The TRB repertoires of T cells infiltrating skin or GI tract showed only limited overlap with the TRB repertoires of T cells in blood. At 1-2 months, donor-recipient similarity was low but rose over the first year, and the later blood repertoires were often dominated by donor CD8+ memory clones.

About this clone: No antigen is known for it. Base quality data are lacking; no much larger clone is found one base away.

The treatment or condition label corresponds to: high-dose cyclophosphamide on days +3 and +4 as single-agent GVHD prophylaxis. Busulfan and fludarabine conditioning, a related or unrelated marrow graft, and cyclophosphamide on days +3 and +4 were given to PTCy patients. PTCy-treated patients were drawn from a prospective multi-institutional clinical trial. Peripheral blood and bone marrow mononuclear cells were isolated by Ficoll-Hypaque density centrifugation and cryopreserved. Specimen: PBMCs, collected after an allogeneic stem cell transplant with post-transplant cyclophosphamide. The receptor was isolated from a male patient younger than 45 who received an allogeneic stem cell transplant from an unrelated donor, was CMV-positive, and had acute and chronic GVHD. Because of the transplant, the T cells may be the graft donor's rather than the patient's own.

The nucleotides are TGTGCCAGCAGTTACTCGGCTAGCGGGCCTCCAGAGACCCAGTACTTC. Its protein is CASSYSASGPPETQYF. The chain links TRBV6-5 with TRBJ2-5; the junction holds 8 bases that match TRBD2. From V the trimming removes 0 bases and from J it removes 4 bases, while the gene matches leave 7 bases of the junction unaccounted for. The CDR3 sequence holds 16 residues, the cysteine and phenylalanine included. The only DNA kept is the CDR3, 48 bases in frame from the first base. CDR1 MNHEY and CDR2 SVGAGI are derived from the germline V gene.